A single sample is the source of the 21 T cell receptor beta chains below, sequenced in a study of blood T cell repertoires in COVID-19. TCRdb's copy holds only in-frame clones and misses some; the assay was immunoSEQ multiplex PCR. Among 140,000 to 150,000 clones listed, 75% to 90% were seen once. Sequencing input: PBMCs or T cells enriched from blood (not recorded which). The receptor set was obtained from a man aged 60 to 75 who had recovered from COVID-19.

The chain recombines TRBV4-1 with TRBJ1-6; D unclear. Germline CDR1 is MGHRA and CDR2 is YSYEKL. V gave up 0 bases and J gave up 6 bases, with 9 bases separating them. The CDR3 consists of 15 residues. CDR3 nucleotides: TGCGCCAGCAGCCAAGATCCTGGGAGTAATTCACCCCTCCACTTT. Its protein is CASSQDPGSNSPLHF.

The V gene is TRBV7-2, the J gene TRBJ1-2, with 7 bases aligning to TRBD1. With 3 bases clipped from V and 6 bases from J, the junction kept 13 bases outside the gene matches. The germline V gene encodes CDR1 SGHTA and CDR2 FQGNSA. This CDR3 has 16 residues. The CDR3 DNA sequence: TGTGCCAGCAGCTTGGGGGGTAGGGGGCGCGTCCATGGCTACACCTTC. Translated: CASSLGGRGRVHGYTF.

V and J are TRBV6-5 and TRBJ1-4, with TRBD1 matching over 7 bases. Trimming took 7 bases from V and 4 from J; bases not matched to a gene: 3. The germline V gene has CDR1 MNHEY and CDR2 SVGAGI. This CDR3 spans 13 amino acids. The CDR3 DNA follows: TGTGCCAGCAAAAGACAGGGTAATGAAAAACTGTTTTTT. Amino acid sequence: CASKRQGNEKLFF.

The chain joins TRBV28 to TRBJ1-4; 10 bases line up with TRBD1. CDR3 size: 16 residues. Germline V gene sequence: CDR1 MDHEN, CDR2 SYDVKM. The ends lost 7 bases at V and 2 bases at J; junction bases unmatched: 7. The CDR3 DNA follows: TGTGCCAGCAACAACCTGGACAGGGGGACTAATGAAAAACTGTTTTTT. Translation gives CASNNLDRGTNEKLFF.

The chain is built from TRBV18 and TRBJ2-1; possible D gene TRBD1, 6 bases. This CDR3 has 13 amino acids. V dropped 4 bases and J dropped 2 bases, with 6 bases sitting between them. The germline CDR1 and CDR2 sequences are KGHSH and LQKENI. This CDR3 is CASSQGAYNEQFF. The CDR3 DNA follows: TGTGCCAGCTCACAGGGGGCCTACAATGAGCAGTTCTTC.

The chain uses TRBV3-1 (or the pseudogene TRBV3-2) and TRBJ1-5; TRBD1 aligns across 7 bases. Looked up from germline, CDR1 is LGHDT and CDR2 is YNNKEL (reference sequence). The CDR3 runs to 13 residues. J was trimmed by 7 bases and V by 3 bases; bases with no gene match: 3. The CDR3 coding sequence is TGTGCCAGCAGCCACTTACAGGGGCAGCCCCAGCATTTT. Amino acids: CASSHLQGQPQHF.

The CDR3 region has the DNA TGTGCCAGTAAAACACCGGGACACGACTATGGCTACACCTTC. It specifies CASKTPGHDYGYTF. The chain uses TRBV21-1 and TRBJ1-2; TRBD1, the D gene given by the table, was not confirmed from the DNA. TRBV21-1 is an annotated pseudogene. This CDR3 has 14 amino acids.

J is TRBJ1-4 and V is TRBV18; D perhaps matches TRBD1 (5 bases). The CDR3 consists of 15 residues. Per germline, CDR1 KGHSH and CDR2 LQKENI. With 6 bases removed from V and 0 bases from J, the gap between germline ends came to 11 bases. CDR3 sequence: CASSRGGATNEKLFF. The CDR3, as DNA: TGTGCCAGCTCCCGCGGGGGTGCAACTAATGAAAAACTGTTTTTT.

The CDR3 coding sequence is TGTGCCAGCACCACTCGGCAGGGAAGACACACAGATACGCAGTATTTT. Protein product: CASTTRQGRHTDTQYF. V gene TRBV28 combines with J gene TRBJ2-3, with D possibly being TRBD1 (5 bases). The CDR3 contains 16 residues. V shed 7 bases and J shed 2 bases, with 19 bases lying between them. Per germline, CDR1 MDHEN and CDR2 SYDVKM.

V and J are TRBV6-5 and TRBJ2-2; TRBD2 matches 10 bases. The germline V gene has CDR1 MNHEY and CDR2 SVGAGI. J lost 11 bases, V lost 0 bases, and 6 bases had no gene match. This CDR3 has 15 amino acids. The CDR3: CASSYSPSGRFELFF. CDR3 DNA sequence: TGTGCCAGCAGTTACTCGCCTAGCGGGAGATTCGAGCTGTTTTTT.

The chain is built from TRBV19 and TRBJ1-3; 9 nucleotides agree with TRBD1. This CDR3 contains 15 residues. Germline V gene data show CDR1 as LNHDA and CDR2 as SQIVND (reference sequence). J gave up 2 bases and V 6 bases, and 5 bases lay outside the gene matches. CDR3 sequence: CASSATGGTGNTIYF. The CDR3 DNA reads TGTGCCAGTAGCGCCACAGGGGGCACTGGAAACACCATATATTTT.

The V call is TRBV7-8, the J call TRBJ1-5; the match to TRBD1 covers 9 bases. The CDR3 loop spans 15 amino acids. V gave up 5 bases and J gave up 4 bases; unmatched junction bases: 6. Germline V gives CDR1 SGHVS, CDR2 FQNEAQ. CDR3 protein: CASSAGTGKNQPQHF. The CDR3 DNA reads TGTGCCAGCAGCGCCGGGACAGGGAAAAATCAGCCCCAGCATTTT. Full variable domain (missing parts from reference TRBV7-8 and TRBJ1-5): GAGVSQSPRYKVAKRGQDVALRCDPISGHVSLFWYQQALGQGPEFLTYFQNEAQLDKSGLPSDRFFAERPEGSVSTLKIQRTQQEDSAVYLCASSAGTGKNQPQHFGDGTRLSIL.

V and J are TRBV11-3 and TRBJ2-1, with 9 bases that match TRBD2. Trimming at V came to 3 bases and at J to 8 bases, leaving 11 bases not matched to a gene. The CDR3 runs to 16 residues. Germline CDR1 and CDR2: SGHNT and YENEEA. The CDR3 loop reads CASSFGSLAGRDEQFF. The CDR3, as DNA: TGTGCCAGCAGCTTTGGGAGCCTAGCGGGGCGGGATGAGCAGTTCTTC.

The chain uses TRBV10-1 and TRBJ2-6; a possible D gene is TRBD1 (6 bases). Germline assignment: CDR1 WNHNN and CDR2 SYGVQD (reference sequence). V was clipped by 2 bases and J by 2 bases, with 7 bases between them. This CDR3 is 15 amino acids long. CDR3 sequence (DNA): TGCGCCAGCAGTGAGGGGACAACTGGGGCCAACGTCCTGACTTTC. It specifies CASSEGTTGANVLTF.

CDR3: CASYQRGANYGYTF. CDR3 DNA sequence: TGTGCCAGCTATCAACGGGGGGCTAACTATGGCTACACCTTC. V usage is TRBV4-2 and J usage is TRBJ1-2; tentative D call: TRBD1 (5 bases). Germline CDR1 is LGHNA and CDR2 is YNFKEQ. The CDR3 is 14 residues long. Trimming cost V 8 bases and J 0 bases, with 13 bases left between them.

The chain uses TRBV11-3 and TRBJ2-2; TRBD2 matches 8 bases. CDR3 length equals 17 residues. Per germline, CDR1 SGHNT and CDR2 YENEEA. J gave up 1 base and V 4 bases, and 8 bases lay outside the gene matches. This CDR3 reads CASSSQPAGVNTGELFF. CDR3 sequence (DNA): TGTGCCAGCAGCTCCCAACCAGCGGGAGTGAACACCGGGGAGCTGTTTTTT.

The V gene is TRBV28, the J gene TRBJ2-7; 7 nucleotides agree with TRBD1. V was clipped by 6 bases and J by 4 bases; unmatched bases: 15. This CDR3 spans 16 amino acids. Germline CDR1 MDHEN, CDR2 SYDVKM. CDR3 DNA: TGTGCCAGCAGCTATATGCTTGGTGGGGGACAGTACGAGCAGTACTTC. Protein product: CASSYMLGGGQYEQYF.

This chain joins TRBV7-9 and TRBJ2-1; D not resolved. Trimming took 4 bases from V and 9 from J, leaving 10 bases between them. CDR1 SEHNR and CDR2 FQNEAQ come from the germline V gene (reference sequence). The CDR3 totals 12 residues. The DNA for the CDR3 is TGTGCCAGCAGCTACCCCACGGGTGAGCAGTTCTTC. Encoded protein: CASSYPTGEQFF.

This chain connects TRBV30 to TRBJ1-5; TRBD1 agrees at 8 bases. The CDR3 has 15 amino acids. With V trimmed by 3 bases and J by 2 bases, 6 bases remained unmatched. Germline-derived CDR1 and CDR2 are GTSNPN and SVGIG (reference sequence). The CDR3 region is CAWRRGTGRNQPQHF. CDR3 DNA: TGTGCCTGGAGGCGAGGGACAGGACGCAATCAGCCCCAGCATTTT. Drawing the rest from reference TRBV30 and TRBJ1-5, the complete variable domain is SQTIHQWPATLVQPVGSPLSLECTVEGTSNPNLYWYRQAAGRGLQLLFYSVGIGQISSEVPQNLSASRPQDRQFILSSKKLLLSDSGFYLCAWRRGTGRNQPQHFGDGTRLSIL.

The chain employs TRBV6-1 and TRBJ2-3, with unresolved D. Trimming took 1 base from V and 3 from J, leaving 5 bases between them. From germline, CDR1 is MNHNS and CDR2 SASEGT. The CDR3 has 13 amino acids. This CDR3 is CASSEGRTDTQYF. In nucleotides, the CDR3 is TGTGCCAGCAGTGAAGGCAGGACAGATACGCAGTATTTT.

The V gene is TRBV28, the J gene TRBJ2-5; possible D gene TRBD2, 5 bases. V was cut by 10 bases and J by 0 bases, with 9 bases left in between. From germline, CDR1 is MDHEN and CDR2 SYDVKM. CDR3 size: 12 residues. The CDR3 DNA is TGTGCCACCGGGGAATACCAAGAGACCCAGTACTTC. Its protein product is CATGEYQETQYF.